Listed below are T cell receptor beta chains from one sample, sequenced in a study of glioma-infiltrating T cells. TCRdb reprocessed the multiplex PCR reads with MiXCR, giving one entry per CDR3 protein. Altogether 100,000 to 150,000 distinct CDR3 sequences are present, about 23% being singletons, with the ten largest covering over 12%. The sequenced material came from glioma tissue, nonneoplastic brain tissue, or PBMCs (not recorded which). Every receptor here comes from a human donor with low-grade glioma or glioblastoma, undergoing nonglioma brain surgery, or in good health (not recorded which). CDR3s include the opening cysteine and the closing phenylalanine or tryptophan. Each record gives: D gene, V gene, clone size, J gene, CDR3 protein, CDR3 DNA. The D gene is left open where the match is weak. Size values are once, few and many counts, or a class for expanded clones, and some rows have none.

>NA|TRBV4-1|many|TRBJ2-1
CASSQELTSYEQFF
TGCGCCAGCAGCCAAGAGCTAACTAGCTACGAGCAGTTCTTC
>TRBD2|TRBV6-2/TRBV6-3|many|TRBJ2-7
CASSSRRLAGGNEQYF
TGTGCCAGCAGTTCCCGACGACTAGCGGGAGGCAACGAGCAGTACTTC
>TRBD2|TRBV7-8|many|TRBJ2-1
CASSLGGGLASYNEQFF
TGTGCCAGCAGCTTAGGCGGTGGACTAGCATCCTACAATGAGCAGTTCTTC
>NA|TRBV28|many|TRBJ1-5
CASSIRSWYRTANNQPQHF
TGTGCCAGCAGTATTCGATCCTGGTACAGGACAGCCAACAATCAGCCCCAGCATTTT
>NA|TRBV6-1|many|TRBJ2-1
CASSEAQGQTTYNEQFF
TGTGCCAGCAGTGAAGCGCAAGGACAGACCACCTACAATGAGCAGTTCTTC
>NA|TRBV12-3/TRBV12-4|NA|TRBJ1-1
CASSYTTDTEAFF
TGTGCCAGCAGCTATACCACGGACACTGAAGCTTTCTTT
>NA|TRBV6-1|NA|TRBJ2-1
CASTPRRGYNEQFF
TGTGCCAGCACCCCCAGAAGGGGCTACAATGAGCAGTTCTTC
>NA|TRBV4-2|many|TRBJ2-2
CASSQDWLTVNTGELFF
TGTGCCAGCAGCCAAGATTGGCTAACCGTCAACACCGGGGAGCTGTTTTTT
>NA|TRBV7-2|many|TRBJ1-2
CASSLQEYGYTF
TGTGCCAGCAGCTTACAAGAGTATGGCTACACCTTC
>TRBD2|TRBV3-1|many|TRBJ2-7
CASSQAPGLAGLHSYEQYF
TGTGCCAGCAGCCAAGCACCGGGACTAGCGGGACTTCACTCCTACGAGCAGTACTTC
>NA|TRBV7-2|many|TRBJ1-5
CASSLVGTGTEPQHF
TGTGCCAGCAGCTTAGTAGGGACCGGTACGGAGCCCCAGCATTTT
>TRBD2|TRBV30|once|TRBJ2-1
CAWSDPGLASWRVTEQFF
TGTGCCTGGAGCGATCCGGGACTAGCGTCATGGAGGGTTACTGAGCAGTTCTTC
>NA|TRBV4-3|many|TRBJ2-1
CASSQEGGNEQFF
TGCGCCAGCAGCCAAGAAGGGGGGAATGAGCAGTTCTTC
>TRBD2|TRBV19|few|TRBJ2-7
CASSIGTSGTYEQYF
TGTGCCAGTAGTATCGGGACTAGCGGGACCTACGAGCAGTACTTC
>TRBD2|TRBV12-3/TRBV12-4|once|TRBJ2-1
CASSLESRNLISTTSGSGNEQFF
TGTGCCAGCAGTTTAGAAAGTCGAAATCTCATCTCGACGACTAGCGGGAGTGGAAATGAGCAGTTCTTC
>NA|TRBV6-1|many|TRBJ2-3
CASKIQGGDTQYF
TGTGCCAGCAAAATCCAGGGTGGAGATACGCAGTATTTT
>NA|TRBV28|NA|TRBJ2-5
CASNRPLAVTLYF
TGTGCCAGCAATCGACCACTAGCCGTGACCCTGTACTTC